The sequence of this T cell receptor (beta chain) was determined in a study of blood T cells in healthy people across ages. Study-level points and caveats: Long-lived donors carried more naive CD4+ cells and greater diversity than aged donors.

Peripheral blood from each donor was collected in a volume of about 9.9 milliliters. There are a few counts of this clonotype. Its matching antigen is unknown. Just one base apart from a much larger clone, this may be a read error. The CDR3 runs to 12 residues. Trimming cost V 1 base and J 13 bases, with 11 bases left between them. Germline values: CDR1 SGHTA, CDR2 FQGNSA. The authors ran a second PCR of 7 to 11 cycles using a sample-barcoded 5' primer and a J-beta primer mix. TCRdb re-called the 5' RACE reads through MiXCR, storing one row per CDR3 protein. The table records 650,000 to 800,000 distinct CDR3 sequences, under 45% of them present only once.

The sequenced sample consisted of blood. The chain uses TRBV7-2 and TRBJ2-1; D is uncertain. The sequence derives from a man in his 60s in good health. The CDR3 region has the DNA TGTGCCAGCAGCTTAGGCTCGGAGACCCAGTTCTTC. It specifies CASSLGSETQFF.